This passage covers 20 T cell receptor beta chains from one sample sequenced in a study of T cell changes during pregnancy in multiple sclerosis. Some clones are missing from TCRdb's copy, which holds only in-frame ones; the method was immunoSEQ multiplex PCR. The repertoire holds under 70,000 clones, with approximately 94% as singletons. Source: CD8+ T cells from peripheral blood mononuclear cells, taken after pregnancy. These receptor sequences come from a female donor with multiple sclerosis, enrolled in a pregnancy study.

CDR3 sequence: CASSIAGTGNEKLFF. CDR3 coding DNA: TGTGCCAGCAGCATTGCCGGGACAGGGAATGAAAAACTGTTTTTT. V is TRBV5-6 and J is TRBJ1-4; 9 bases align to TRBD1. Germline values: CDR1 SGHDT, CDR2 YYEEEE. With V trimmed by 4 bases and J by 5 bases, 6 bases remained unmatched. This CDR3 contains 15 residues.

The J gene is TRBJ1-1, the V gene TRBV10-2, with D perhaps TRBD1 (6 bases). The germline CDR1 and CDR2 sequences are WSHSY and SAAADI. Trimming took off 9 bases at V and 4 bases at J, with 15 bases between the two ends. The CDR3 covers 13 residues. The CDR3 bases are TGCGCCAGTAGGGGCGGGGGCGGCACTGAAGCTTTCTTT. Amino acid sequence: CASRGGGGTEAFF.

As for this clone: An end of the junction does not agree with germline; a read error may underlie this. The V and J genes are TRBV23-1 and TRBJ2-7; D gene unclear. TRBV23-1 is treated as an ORF (open reading frame) with a function not yet certain. CDR3 length equals 10 residues. Here the CDR3 DNA reads TGCGCCAGCAGTCATCCATGGGCCCACTTC. Protein sequence: CASSHPWAHF.

The chain links TRBV29-1 to TRBJ2-6, with a tentative D call TRBD1 (9 bases). Germline lookup yields CDR1 SQVTM and CDR2 ANQGSEA. The CDR3 runs to 18 residues. Trimming stripped 4 bases from V and 0 bases from J, with 19 bases between. CDR3 DNA sequence: TGCAGCGTTGCGGGGGGGGGACAGGGTTTCTCTGGGGCCAACGTCCTGACTTTC. Protein sequence: CSVAGGGQGFSGANVLTF.

The CDR3 DNA reads TGTGCCAGCAGCCTAGGGGACAGGTGGGCCAAAAACATTCAGTACTTC. The encoded protein is CASSLGDRWAKNIQYF. This chain uses TRBV27 with TRBJ2-4; TRBD1 matches at 8 bases. V shed 6 bases, J shed 1 base, and the junction held 8 bases outside the gene matches. Germline CDR1 is MNHEY and CDR2 is SMNVEV (reference sequence). CDR3 length: 16 residues.

The chain joins TRBV5-6 to TRBJ1-1, with 7 bases aligning to TRBD1. J was trimmed by 0 bases and V by 7 bases; bases with no gene match: 9. This CDR3 has 15 residues. Germline lookup yields CDR1 SGHDT and CDR2 YYEEEE. For the CDR3, the DNA is TGTGCCAGCGCCGGGACAGCGCTCATGAACACTGAAGCTTTCTTT. It specifies CASAGTALMNTEAFF.

The chain is built from TRBV2 and TRBJ2-3; TRBD2 matches at 7 bases. Germline values: CDR1 SNHLY, CDR2 FYNNEI. The V and J ends lost 6 bases and 9 bases, in that order; junction bases with no gene match: 0. CDR3 length: 10 amino acids. The CDR3 region has the DNA TGTGCCAGCAGCGGGAGGACGCAGTATTTT. Its protein is CASSGRTQYF.

The V gene is TRBV4-3, the J gene TRBJ2-1; TRBD1 matches 11 bases. V shed 1 base and J 5 bases; nucleotides not matched to a gene: 1. CDR1 and CDR2 from the germline V gene are LGHNA and YSLEER. The CDR3 has 15 residues. The CDR3 reads CASSQGTGGHNEQFF. CDR3 coding DNA: TGCGCCAGCAGCCAAGGGACAGGGGGCCACAATGAGCAGTTCTTC.

The chain has TRBV30 and TRBJ1-2; 7 bases are a match to TRBD1. Germline assignment: CDR1 GTSNPN and CDR2 SVGIG (reference sequence). V shed 3 bases and J 8 bases; nucleotides not matched to a gene: 3. The CDR3 runs 11 residues. The CDR3 reads CAWRGQPGYTF. The CDR3 nucleotides are TGTGCCTGGAGGGGACAGCCGGGCTACACCTTC.

This chain joins TRBV4-2 and TRBJ2-5; D remains ambiguous. Trimming cost V 0 bases and J 5 bases, with 13 bases left between them. The germline V gene has CDR1 LGHNA and CDR2 YNFKEQ. The CDR3 length is 15 residues. The CDR3: CASSQDPGSSETQYF. The CDR3 coding sequence is TGTGCCAGCAGCCAAGATCCAGGTTCGTCCGAGACCCAGTACTTC.

The chain carries TRBV5-1 and TRBJ1-2; TRBD1 is a possible D gene (6 bases). V was cut by 3 bases and J by 4 bases, with 13 bases left in between. This CDR3 region has 14 residues. Germline loops: CDR1 SGHRS, CDR2 YFSETQ. DNA for the CDR3: TGCGCCAGCAGCTCTATGGACAGCCGCTATGGCTACACCTTC. Its protein product is CASSSMDSRYGYTF. Drawing the rest from reference TRBV5-1 and TRBJ1-2, the complete variable domain is KAGVTQTPRYLIKTRGQQVTLSCSPISGHRSVSWYQQTPGQGLQFLFEYFSETQRNKGNFPGRFSGRQFSNSRSEMNVSTLELGDSALYLCASSSMDSRYGYTFGSGTRLTVV.

This clone occurred a few times. V usage is TRBV6-4 and J usage is TRBJ2-5; D ambiguous. Germline V gene data show CDR1 as MRHNA and CDR2 as SNTAGT. The CDR3 contains 13 residues. Trimming took off 6 bases at V and 2 bases at J, with 10 bases between the two ends. The CDR3 DNA reads TGTGCCAGCAGCCCCAACGAGCAAGAGACCCAGTACTTC. Translated, it gives CASSPNEQETQYF.

The genes are TRBV13 and TRBJ2-7; 10 positions agree with TRBD2. The ends lost 2 bases at V and 5 bases at J; junction bases unmatched: 6. The germline CDR1 and CDR2 sequences are PRHDT and FYEKMQ (reference sequence). The CDR3 has 15 residues. Here the CDR3 DNA reads TGTGCCAGCAGCTTACTAGCGGGAGTTTTCGACGAGCAGTACTTC. This codes for CASSLLAGVFDEQYF.

This chain joins TRBV19 and TRBJ1-1, with no clear D. V was shortened by 4 bases and J by 1 base, with 10 bases between the two germline ends. Germline-derived CDR1 and CDR2 are LNHDA and SQIVND (reference sequence). The CDR3 length is 14 residues. The CDR3 loop is CASSTTYRNTEAFF. DNA of the CDR3: TGTGCCAGTAGTACGACGTACAGGAACACTGAAGCTTTCTTT.

This chain uses TRBV5-1 with TRBJ1-1; D may be TRBD1 (5 bases). There are 13 residues in the CDR3. The V end was cut by 5 bases, the J end by 0 bases, with 8 bases between. Per the germline V gene, CDR1 is SGHRS and CDR2 is YFSETQ. The CDR3 region is CASRGEMNTEAFF. CDR3 sequence (DNA): TGCGCCAGCAGAGGGGAAATGAACACTGAAGCTTTCTTT.

The rearrangement uses TRBV5-1 and TRBJ2-2, with D hard to call. Deletions cut 0 bases from V and 5 bases from J, with 5 bases between. CDR1 SGHRS and CDR2 YFSETQ come from the germline V gene. The CDR3 has 13 residues. The CDR3 DNA reads as TGCGCCAGCAGCTTGGATCAGACCGGGGAGCTGTTTTTT. Protein product: CASSLDQTGELFF.

The V and J genes are TRBV6-4 and TRBJ1-1, with D possibly being TRBD1 (5 bases). Germline CDR1 MRHNA, CDR2 SNTAGT. CDR3 size: 14 residues. V was shortened by 3 bases and J by 4 bases, with 12 bases between the two germline ends. This CDR3 is CASSEPRVRTEAFF. CDR3 DNA: TGTGCCAGCAGTGAACCCAGGGTCCGCACTGAAGCTTTCTTT.

The chain employs TRBV5-1 and TRBJ1-4; TRBD1 matches 7 bases. This CDR3 contains 15 residues. Germline V gene sequence: CDR1 SGHRS, CDR2 YFSETQ. Trimming took 0 bases from V and 7 from J; bases not matched to a gene: 6. CDR3: CASSLEGTVGEKLFF. For the CDR3, the DNA is TGCGCCAGCAGCTTGGAGGGGACAGTCGGTGAAAAACTGTTTTTT.

This clone was observed a handful of times. The V gene is TRBV7-6, the J gene TRBJ1-1; D is ambiguous. Germline V gene sequence: CDR1 SGHVS, CDR2 FNYEAQ. CDR3 length: 14 amino acids. With 2 bases removed from V and 5 bases from J, the gap between germline ends came to 12 bases. The CDR3 is CASSLSRLITEAFF. The CDR3 DNA sequence: TGTGCCAGCAGCTTAAGCAGGTTAATAACTGAAGCTTTCTTT.

The genes are TRBV4-1 and TRBJ1-2; possible D gene TRBD1, 5 bases. Trimming took off 1 base at V and 8 bases at J, with 14 bases between the two ends. CDR3 length equals 14 residues. Germline CDR1 MGHRA, CDR2 YSYEKL. The CDR3 nucleotides read TGCGCCAGCAGCCAAGGGGCAGGGTCTGGCGGCTACACCTTC. Translating gives CASSQGAGSGGYTF.